This T cell receptor (beta chain) comes out of a study of T cell clones after liver transplantation. The wider study: Pre-transplant mixed lymphocyte reactions yielded third-party-reactive TCRbeta sequences as comparators for graft-donor-reactive sequences. Overall study findings and caveats: Graft donor-reactive T cells may have migrated into the graft rather than being deleted.

Assay: immunoSEQ multiplex PCR; the TCRdb copy retains only in-frame clones and omits some. The profile shows over 100,000 clones, 82% of them singletons. This clone appeared a single time. Its antigen is unknown. The sequences come from CD4+ T cells from blood, collected before liver transplant. This clonotype originated in a human donor who received a liver transplant.

The CDR3 here is CASSSTGSSYNEQFF. CDR3 DNA sequence: TGTGCCAGCAGTTCGACAGGTAGCTCCTACAATGAGCAGTTCTTC. The chain recombines TRBV6-1 with TRBJ2-1; weak D call: TRBD1 (6 bases). This CDR3 has 15 residues. Trimming pared 5 bases from V and 0 bases from J, leaving 11 bases between. Germline V gene data show CDR1 as MNHNS and CDR2 as SASEGT.